This TCR beta chain was recorded in a study of cytomegalovirus exposure and HLA in healthy donors. Whole-study results and caveats: A later analysis found TCR association rates differed by HLA locus, highest for DRB1 and lowest for HLA-C. V- and J-gene trimming of TCR beta was linked (in a later analysis) to a missense DCLRE1C variant. Productive status was seen about 90% or about 30% of the time for most TCR beta V segments in an earlier analysis.

PCR amplification relied on 60 Vbeta primers (plus 13 Jbeta primers). Repertoires were generated with immunoSEQ multiplex PCR, while TCRdb's copy carries only in-frame clones and drops some. The sample shows about 120,000 clones, around three fifths of them seen only once. Sampled while nominally healthy, donors likely had unrecorded immune exposures. Of note for this clone: Its antigen remains unidentified.

With 1 base removed from V and 4 bases from J, the gap between germline ends came to 13 bases. CDR1 and CDR2 (germline): SGHDN, FVKESK. The CDR3 totals 15 residues. The sequenced sample was PBMCs. This clonotype was sampled from a woman in her thirties or forties in good health and CMV-seropositive. The J gene is TRBJ1-2, the V gene TRBV14; tentatively, D is TRBD1 (6 bases). CDR3 sequence reads: CASSQVQGPAYGYTF. The CDR3 bases are TGTGCCAGCAGCCAAGTTCAGGGGCCCGCCTATGGCTACACCTTC. Drawing the rest from reference TRBV14 and TRBJ1-2, the complete variable domain is EAGVTQFPSHSVIEKGQTVTLRCDPISGHDNLYWYRRVMGKEIKFLLHFVKESKQDESGMPNNRFLAERTGGTYSTLKVQPAELEDSGVYFCASSQVQGPAYGYTFGSGTRLTVV.